A single sample is the source of the 22 T cell receptor beta chains below, sequenced in a study of cytomegalovirus exposure and HLA in healthy donors. The PCR used 60 Vbeta and 13 Jbeta primers. Sequencing used immunoSEQ multiplex PCR; TCRdb keeps in-frame clones, though not all of them. The table shows 120,000 or so clones, with around 76% occurring only once. What was sequenced was PBMCs. These receptors were collected from a man in his sixties in good health and CMV-seropositive.

The gene calls are TRBV15 and TRBJ2-1, with 9 bases identical to TRBD1. The CDR3 is made up of 13 amino acids. Germline trimming cut 8 bases from V and 7 bases from J; bases unmatched to any gene: 6. Germline V gene data show CDR1 as LNHNV and CDR2 as YYDKDF (reference sequence). CDR3 amino acids: CATWDRAENEQFF. As DNA, the CDR3 is TGTGCCACCTGGGACAGGGCGGAGAATGAGCAGTTCTTC.

The chain employs TRBV9 and TRBJ1-5; D gene unclear. The germline V gene encodes CDR1 SGDLS and CDR2 YYNGEE. The CDR3 extends over 15 amino acids. The V and J ends lost 0 bases and 3 bases respectively, with 10 bases between them. In DNA, the CDR3 is TGTGCCAGCAGCGTAGGGCAGAACGACAATCAGCCCCAGCATTTT. It is translated as CASSVGQNDNQPQHF.

The chain joins TRBV2 to TRBJ1-2; TRBD1 matches 9 bases. The length of the CDR3 is 15 residues. V lost 5 bases to trimming and J lost 2 bases; unmatched junction nucleotides: 6. CDR1 is SNHLY and CDR2 is FYNNEI in the germline V gene. DNA of the CDR3: TGTGCCAGCAGTTCCACAGGGGGCGCCAACTATGGCTACACCTTC. Protein sequence: CASSSTGGANYGYTF.

This clone was seen a handful of times. The chain combines TRBV19 with TRBJ1-2; D possibly corresponds to TRBD1 (6 bases). V was trimmed by 5 bases and J by 4 bases, leaving 17 bases between them. Germline lookup yields CDR1 LNHDA and CDR2 SQIVND (reference sequence). The CDR3 is 15 amino acids. The CDR3 bases are TGTGCCAGTAGTCCCTCGGACAGCGGGATCTATGGCTACACCTTC. Its translation is CASSPSDSGIYGYTF.

The genes are TRBV7-8 and TRBJ2-7, with D possibly being TRBD2 (6 bases). Germline CDR1 SGHVS, CDR2 FQNEAQ. The CDR3 runs to 14 residues. V was clipped by 5 bases and J by 2 bases, with 13 bases between them. The CDR3 protein is CASSDRDFTYEQYF. The CDR3 bases are TGTGCCAGCAGCGACCGGGACTTCACCTACGAGCAGTACTTC.

This chain uses TRBV6-6 with TRBJ1-3; D unclear. CDR1 and CDR2 (germline): MNHNY, SVGAGI (reference sequence). With 4 bases removed from V and 1 base from J, the gap between germline ends came to 8 bases. The CDR3 spans 14 residues. The CDR3: CASSWQKSGNTIYF. For the CDR3, the DNA is TGTGCCAGCAGTTGGCAGAAATCTGGAAACACCATATATTTT.

This chain connects TRBV23-1 to TRBJ2-5; 7 bases match TRBD2. TRBV23-1 belongs to the ORF category, with a function that is uncertain. The CDR3 has 14 amino acids. The V gene end was trimmed by 7 bases and the J gene end by 4 bases; junction bases not matched to a gene: 9. This CDR3 is CASTQGRGGETQYF. The CDR3 nucleotides read TGCGCCAGCACCCAAGGGAGGGGTGGAGAGACCCAGTACTTC.

This clone occurred a few times. The genes are TRBV6-1 and TRBJ1-5; tentatively, D is TRBD1 (5 bases). Deletions cut 4 bases from V and 4 bases from J, with 14 bases between. CDR3 length: 15 amino acids. CDR1 and CDR2 (germline): MNHNS, SASEGT. The CDR3 nucleotides are TGTGCCAGCAGTGCAAACACAGGAAGAAATCAGCCCCAGCATTTT. Protein: CASSANTGRNQPQHF.

The chain joins TRBV11-2 to TRBJ1-1; D perhaps matches TRBD1 (5 bases). The CDR3 length is 14 residues. Deletions cut 3 bases from V and 4 bases from J, with 12 bases between. Germline assignment: CDR1 SGHAT and CDR2 FQNNGV. CDR3 region: CASSFGGGITEAFF. The CDR3 bases are TGTGCCAGCAGCTTCGGGGGGGGAATCACTGAAGCTTTCTTT.

The chain uses TRBV5-1 and TRBJ2-2; weak D call: TRBD1 (6 bases). The germline V gene has CDR1 SGHRS and CDR2 YFSETQ. V shed 4 bases and J shed 6 bases, with 16 bases lying between them. There are 15 residues in the CDR3. CDR3 region: CASSPDRPGAGELFF. CDR3 bases: TGCGCCAGCAGCCCCGATCGTCCAGGGGCCGGGGAGCTGTTTTTT.

This clone was seen a few times. The J gene is TRBJ1-2, the V gene TRBV9; D is unclear. The CDR3 runs to 14 residues. Trimming took off 0 bases at V and 0 bases at J, with 6 bases between the two ends. CDR1 SGDLS and CDR2 YYNGEE come from the germline V gene. CDR3 coding DNA: TGTGCCAGCAGCGTAGATAATACTAACTATGGCTACACCTTC. This translates into CASSVDNTNYGYTF.

The J gene is TRBJ2-2, the V gene TRBV15; D remains ambiguous. CDR1 and CDR2 from the germline V gene are LNHNV and YYDKDF (reference sequence). The V end lost 1 base, the J end lost 0 bases, and 6 bases lay between the germline ends. CDR3 length: 15 residues. CDR3 DNA sequence: TGTGCCACCAGCAGAGGTCCCGCGAACACCGGGGAGCTGTTTTTT. Encoded protein: CATSRGPANTGELFF. Supplemented by reference TRBV15 and TRBJ2-2, the full variable domain reads DAMVIQNPRYQVTQFGKPVTLSCSQTLNHNVMYWYQQKSSQAPKLLFHYYDKDFNNEADTPDNFQSRRPNTSFCFLDIRSPGLGDTAMYLCATSRGPANTGELFFGEGSRLTVL.

The chain uses TRBV28 and TRBJ2-2, with a possible D match to TRBD2 (6 bases). Trimming cost V 7 bases and J 3 bases, with 15 bases left between them. Germline values: CDR1 MDHEN, CDR2 SYDVKM. This CDR3 contains 15 residues. The CDR3 coding sequence is TGTGCCAGCACCTTCGGGGGTCGCGACACCGGGGAGCTGTTTTTT. Its protein is CASTFGGRDTGELFF.

The CDR3 region has the DNA TGTGCCAGTAGTAGGGGGCAAACTAGGCCGTCCTACAATGAGCAGTTCTTC. Its protein is CASSRGQTRPSYNEQFF. The chain is built from TRBV19 and TRBJ2-1; possible D gene TRBD1, 6 bases. The ends were cut back, 4 bases at V and 1 base at J, with 17 bases in the middle. The CDR3 consists of 17 residues. The germline V gene encodes CDR1 LNHDA and CDR2 SQIVND (reference sequence).

V and J are TRBV30 and TRBJ1-6, with unresolved D. With 4 bases removed from V and 7 bases from J, the gap between germline ends came to 11 bases. The CDR3 is made up of 13 amino acids. Germline V gene sequence: CDR1 GTSNPN, CDR2 SVGIG (reference sequence). The CDR3 loop reads CAWTEGWNSPLHF. The CDR3 DNA sequence: TGTGCCTGGACTGAGGGTTGGAATTCACCCCTCCACTTT.

The chain employs TRBV2 and TRBJ2-7; possibly TRBD1 for D (6 bases). The CDR3 contains 14 residues. Per germline, CDR1 SNHLY and CDR2 FYNNEI. Between the trimmed V and J ends, which lost 6 bases and 3 bases, there was a span of 15 bases. The CDR3 nucleotides read TGTGCCAGCAGGGAACAGGGCACTCTCTACGAGCAGTACTTC. Its translation is CASREQGTLYEQYF.

This clone has just one count. The chain combines TRBV15 with TRBJ2-2; the match to TRBD1 covers 7 bases. In germline, CDR1 is LNHNV, CDR2 YYDKDF (reference sequence). The V gene end was trimmed by 5 bases and the J gene end by 4 bases; junction bases not matched to a gene: 10. The CDR3 contains 16 residues. In DNA, the CDR3 is TGTGCCACCAGCGTCCCCGGGACAGTCTTCACCGGGGAGCTGTTTTTT. Its protein product is CATSVPGTVFTGELFF. Supplemented by reference TRBV15 and TRBJ2-2, the full variable domain reads DAMVIQNPRYQVTQFGKPVTLSCSQTLNHNVMYWYQQKSSQAPKLLFHYYDKDFNNEADTPDNFQSRRPNTSFCFLDIRSPGLGDTAMYLCATSVPGTVFTGELFFGEGSRLTVL.

V usage is TRBV4-1 and J usage is TRBJ2-7; 7 positions agree with TRBD2. Germline values: CDR1 MGHRA, CDR2 YSYEKL. With V trimmed by 0 bases and J by 3 bases, 5 bases remained unmatched. The CDR3 is made up of 15 amino acids. The CDR3 spells CASSQEGGSVYEQYF. The CDR3 DNA follows: TGCGCCAGCAGCCAAGAGGGCGGGAGTGTCTACGAGCAGTACTTC.

The gene calls are TRBV10-3 and TRBJ1-2; TRBD1 matches at 7 bases. The CDR3 consists of 16 residues. The V and J ends lost 2 bases and 2 bases, in that order; junction bases with no gene match: 8. The V gene's germline CDR1 is ENHRY and CDR2 SYGVKD. As DNA, the CDR3 is TGTGCCATCAGTGAGCCGGCCGACAGGGAGAACTATGGCTACACCTTC. Encoded protein: CAISEPADRENYGYTF.

The V gene is TRBV19, the J gene TRBJ2-3; tentative D call: TRBD1 (6 bases). The V gene's germline CDR1 is LNHDA and CDR2 SQIVND (reference sequence). V was pared by 3 bases and J by 4 bases, with 11 bases between. This CDR3 contains 14 residues. In nucleotides, the CDR3 is TGTGCCAGTAGTATCAGGGGTAATGCAGATACGCAGTATTTT. Protein sequence: CASSIRGNADTQYF.

The V and J genes are TRBV5-1 and TRBJ1-1, with TRBD1 identical over 9 bases. The trim removed 2 bases at V and 6 bases at J, leaving 2 bases unmatched. Germline V CDR1 and CDR2: SGHRS, YFSETQ. The CDR3 spans 13 residues. The chain's CDR3 is CASSFTGGPEAFF. The CDR3 DNA reads as TGCGCCAGCAGCTTTACAGGGGGCCCTGAAGCTTTCTTT.

This clone has a handful of counts. This chain links TRBV5-1 with TRBJ2-5; TRBD1 aligns across 12 bases. The CDR3 runs to 14 residues. CDR1 and CDR2 from the germline V gene are SGHRS and YFSETQ. The junction had 2 bases not matched to a gene; V was cut back by 4 bases and J by 4 bases. CDR3 loop: CASSTGQGAETQYF. The CDR3 bases are TGCGCCAGCAGCACGGGACAGGGGGCAGAGACCCAGTACTTC.